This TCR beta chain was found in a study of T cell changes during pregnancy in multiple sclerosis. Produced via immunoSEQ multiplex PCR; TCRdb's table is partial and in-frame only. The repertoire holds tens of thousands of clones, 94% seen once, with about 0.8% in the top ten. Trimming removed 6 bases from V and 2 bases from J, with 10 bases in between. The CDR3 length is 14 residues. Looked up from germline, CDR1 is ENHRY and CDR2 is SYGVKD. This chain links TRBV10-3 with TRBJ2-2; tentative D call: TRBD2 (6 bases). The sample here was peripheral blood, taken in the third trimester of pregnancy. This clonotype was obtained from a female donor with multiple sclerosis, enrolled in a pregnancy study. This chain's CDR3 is CAISIGTNTGELFF. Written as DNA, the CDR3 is TGTGCCATCAGCATCGGGACTAACACCGGGGAGCTGTTTTTT.